This is a list of T cell receptor beta chains from one sample in a study of a mutant IDH1 vaccine in newly diagnosed glioma. Profiled with immunoSEQ multiplex PCR; TCRdb holds only in-frame clones, not every one. Here the sample spans about 100,000 clones, roughly 78% being singletons. The sample consisted of PBMCs, taken from a glioma patient treated with radiotherapy, temozolomide or both. Receptors were obtained from a man in his forties with glioma. The CDR3 runs from the conserved cysteine through the conserved F or W. Fields, in order: J gene, clone size, V gene, CDR3 protein. A row's size may be missing; if present it is once, few, many or a size class.

TRBJ2-7,NA,TRBV5-4,CASSSPRGETYEQYF
TRBJ2-1,NA,TRBV5-1,CASSSLTSRATHEQFF
TRBJ2-2,NA,TRBV7-2,CASSLDGLNTGELFF
TRBJ2-2,NA,TRBV5-5,CASSSSTSGREAGELFF
TRBJ2-3,NA,TRBV6-4,CASSESSTDTQYF
TRBJ2-1,NA,TRBV5-1,CASSLDSSSYNEQFF
TRBJ1-5,few,TRBV6-5,CASSYGRGEPQHF
TRBJ1-5,NA,TRBV30,CAWSSGAGPQPQHF
TRBJ2-7,NA,TRBV27,CASKTAVGEQYF
TRBJ2-5,NA,TRBV9,CASSVAGGSGEETQYF
TRBJ1-3,NA,TRBV19,CASSGSGISGNTIYF
TRBJ2-7,NA,TRBV27,CASSFVAGRGVTYEQYF
TRBJ1-5,NA,TRBV30,CAWSHGQSNQPQHF
TRBJ2-7,NA,TRBV7-3,CASSPGMRGPYEQYF
TRBJ2-5,few,TRBV7-2,CASSVSGGRMETQYF
TRBJ2-7,once,TRBV4-3,CASSPAPGTGAHEQYF
TRBJ2-5,NA,TRBV5-1,CASRPRGAQETQYF
TRBJ2-7,NA,TRBV12-5,CASGLEDEQYF
TRBJ2-3,NA,TRBV5-1,CASSAGLAGGLLTDTQYF
TRBJ2-7,NA,TRBV7-2,CASSLEWGGIGSEQYF
TRBJ2-5,NA,TRBV7-8,CASSSGLAGSQETQYF
TRBJ1-1,NA,TRBV19,CASRWVSEAFF
TRBJ2-3,once,TRBV4-3,CASSQVGTDTQYF
TRBJ1-2,few,TRBV7-9,CASSQGRGDYGYTF
TRBJ2-3,few,TRBV9,CASSRDPEGDTQYF
TRBJ1-3,few,TRBV4-3,CASSRDLGAGNTIYF
TRBJ2-1,NA,TRBV14,CASSQRAYNEQFF
TRBJ1-1,NA,TRBV6-5,CASSYRDTNTEAFF
TRBJ2-7,NA,TRBV7-9,CASSGQHYEQYF
TRBJ2-3,NA,TRBV4-3,CASSQDSGVSDTQYF
TRBJ1-1,few,TRBV29-1,CSHGRGAGGTEAFF
TRBJ1-1,NA,TRBV29-1,CSVEDKAMNTEAFF
TRBJ1-2,NA,TRBV9,CASSVGTGGPYGYTF
TRBJ2-7,NA,TRBV7-3,CASSSRTGSEQYF
TRBJ2-7,NA,TRBV9,CASSPGVGDEQYF
TRBJ1-3,NA,TRBV18,CASSLRDQRRNTIYF
TRBJ2-2,NA,TRBV5-4,CASSLVTGNTGELFF
TRBJ2-3,once,TRBV7-9,CANDRGTSPPGITDTQYF
TRBJ1-6,NA,TRBV7-9,CASSLRSGDSYNSPLHF
TRBJ1-3,NA,TRBV27,CASSLRPGFSGNTIYF
NA,NA,TRBV4-3,CASSQALAAAYEQYF
TRBJ2-7,NA,TRBV6-5,CASSYSRSSYEQYF
TRBJ2-7,NA,TRBV7-3,CASSLHATYEQYF
TRBJ1-2,NA,TRBV5-6,CASSLRSPYGYTF
TRBJ2-7,NA,TRBV7-2,CASSQSRTETYEQYF
TRBJ2-1,NA,TRBV27,CASKLAGLYNEQFF
TRBJ2-2,once,TRBV7-3,CASSGRNTGELFF
TRBJ2-3,NA,TRBV12-5,CASASESPITDTQYF
TRBJ2-3,NA,TRBV10-3,CAMGTSIEKYF